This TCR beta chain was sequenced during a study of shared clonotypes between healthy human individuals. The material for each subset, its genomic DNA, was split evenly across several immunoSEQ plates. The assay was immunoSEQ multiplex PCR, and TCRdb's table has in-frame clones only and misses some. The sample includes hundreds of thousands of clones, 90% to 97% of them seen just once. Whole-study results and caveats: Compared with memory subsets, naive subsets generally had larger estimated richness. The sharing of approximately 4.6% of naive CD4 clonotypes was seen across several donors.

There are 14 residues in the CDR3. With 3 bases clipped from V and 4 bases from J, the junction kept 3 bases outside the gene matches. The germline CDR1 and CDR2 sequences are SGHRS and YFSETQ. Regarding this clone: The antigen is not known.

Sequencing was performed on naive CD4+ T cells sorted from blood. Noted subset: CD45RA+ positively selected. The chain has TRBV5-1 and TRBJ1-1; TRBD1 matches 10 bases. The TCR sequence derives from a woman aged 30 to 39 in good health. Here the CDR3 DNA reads TGCGCCAGCAGCTCGACAGGGGGCATCACTGAAGCTTTCTTT. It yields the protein CASSSTGGITEAFF.